This TCR beta chain was recorded in a study of T cells in tuberculosis. The study, taken as a whole, reports: GMM-specific TCRs were nearer to active tuberculosis alpha repertoires, suggesting expansion.

Deletions cut 3 bases from V and 5 bases from J, with 10 bases between. The CDR3 loop spans 13 amino acids. Germline V gene lookup returns CDR1 SEHNR and CDR2 FQNEAQ (reference sequence). Remarks on this clone: No antigen is known for it.

Time point noted: new active TB diagnosis, blood taken before or within 7 days of starting treatment. Using immunoSEQ multiplex PCR, the repertoire was profiled, and TCRdb retains in-frame clones only, with some absent. The profile shows 35,000 to 45,000 clones, approximately 93% of them singletons. The source was PBMCs, collected at tuberculosis diagnosis. This TCR came from an adult with tuberculosis. The rearrangement links TRBV7-9 to TRBJ1-2; possibly TRBD1 for D (6 bases). This CDR3 is CASSLMTGYGYTF. The CDR3 DNA sequence: TGTGCCAGCAGCTTGATGACAGGTTATGGCTACACCTTC.